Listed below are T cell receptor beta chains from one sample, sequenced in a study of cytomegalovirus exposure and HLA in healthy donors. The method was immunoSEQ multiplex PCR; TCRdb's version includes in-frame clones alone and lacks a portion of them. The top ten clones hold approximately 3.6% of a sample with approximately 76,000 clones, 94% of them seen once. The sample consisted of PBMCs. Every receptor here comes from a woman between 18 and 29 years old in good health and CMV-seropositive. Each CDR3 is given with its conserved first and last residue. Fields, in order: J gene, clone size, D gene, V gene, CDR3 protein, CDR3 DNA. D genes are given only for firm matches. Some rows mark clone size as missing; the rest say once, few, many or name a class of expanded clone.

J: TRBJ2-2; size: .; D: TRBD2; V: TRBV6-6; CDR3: CASSHGLAPIGGELFF; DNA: TGTGCCAGCAGCCATGGACTAGCCCCCATTGGCGGGGAGCTGTTTTTT
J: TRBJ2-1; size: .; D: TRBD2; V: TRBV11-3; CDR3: CASSLLVIRGVGAYNEQFF; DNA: TGTGCCAGCAGCTTACTTGTCATACGGGGGGTGGGGGCCTACAATGAGCAGTTCTTC
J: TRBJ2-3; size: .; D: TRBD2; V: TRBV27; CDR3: CASSKHTSGEGDTQYF; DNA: TGTGCCAGCAGTAAACACACTAGCGGGGAAGGGGATACGCAGTATTTT
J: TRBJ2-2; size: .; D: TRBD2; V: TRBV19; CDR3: CASSILSGRGTGELFF; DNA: TGTGCCAGTAGTATACTTTCAGGGAGGGGCACCGGGGAGCTGTTTTTT
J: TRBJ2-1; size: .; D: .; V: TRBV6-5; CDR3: CASSSGNYNEQFF; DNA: TGTGCCAGCAGTTCCGGGAACTACAATGAGCAGTTCTTC
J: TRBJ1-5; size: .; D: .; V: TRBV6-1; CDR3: CASRGRGSNQPQHF; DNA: TGTGCCAGCAGAGGCAGGGGTAGCAATCAGCCCCAGCATTTT
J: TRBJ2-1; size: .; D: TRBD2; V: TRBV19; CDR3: CASSVSGGLSYNEQFF; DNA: TGTGCCAGTAGTGTTAGCGGGGGGTTATCCTACAATGAGCAGTTCTTC
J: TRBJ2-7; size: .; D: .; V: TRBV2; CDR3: CASSEGPPGPRQQYF; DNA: TGTGCCAGCAGTGAAGGACCCCCAGGCCCTCGCCAGCAGTACTTC
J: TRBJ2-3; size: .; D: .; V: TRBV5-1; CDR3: CASSPPGEASTDTQYF; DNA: TGCGCCAGCAGCCCTCCCGGGGAAGCGAGCACAGATACGCAGTATTTT
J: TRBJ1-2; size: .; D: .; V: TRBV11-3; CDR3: CASSLRQDYGYTF; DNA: TGTGCCAGCAGCTTACGACAGGACTATGGCTACACCTTC
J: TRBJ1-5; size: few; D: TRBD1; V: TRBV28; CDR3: CASSLRTGDYSNQPQHF; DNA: TGTGCCAGCAGTCTTCGGACAGGGGATTATAGCAATCAGCCCCAGCATTTT
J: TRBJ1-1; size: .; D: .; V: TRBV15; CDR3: CATSRDYAGASTEAFF; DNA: TGTGCCACCAGCAGAGATTATGCAGGGGCGAGTACTGAAGCTTTCTTT
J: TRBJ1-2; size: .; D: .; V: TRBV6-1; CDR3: CASSERTASIFNYGYTF; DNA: TGTGCCAGCAGTGAACGGACAGCCTCCATTTTTAACTATGGCTACACCTTC